This T cell receptor (beta chain) emerged from a study of shared clonotypes between healthy human individuals. Clones were read by immunoSEQ multiplex PCR, and TCRdb kept only the in-frame ones, dropping some. Among over 850,000 clones listed, approximately 78% were seen once. This receptor was obtained from a young man in good health. Some clones in this sample may be carry-over from other donors' samples. The sequencing input was memory CD4+ T cells from PBMCs. As for subset: CD45RA-negative fraction.

CDR3 in amino acids: CASTTRGNTEAFF. The CDR3 DNA reads as TGTGCCAGCACCACCAGGGGAAACACTGAAGCTTTCTTT. This chain connects TRBV28 to TRBJ1-1; D is possibly TRBD1 (6 bases). V was clipped by 7 bases and J by 2 bases, with 11 bases between them. Per germline, CDR1 MDHEN and CDR2 SYDVKM. The CDR3 is 13 amino acids.